Listed here is a single T cell receptor (beta chain). CDR1 and CDR2 (germline): LGHDT, YNNKEL (reference sequence). Trimming left V 3 bases short and J 4 bases short, with 12 bases between. The CDR3 runs 14 residues. From the RT-PCR reads, TCRdb called clonotypes with MiXCR, one entry per CDR3 protein. The sample yields hundreds of thousands of distinct CDR3 sequences, 12% to 15% seen once. The receptor was derived from a female donor in good health, serving as a healthy control. Input material: memory CD4+ T cells from blood. The chain combines TRBV3-1 with TRBJ1-2, with a tentative D call TRBD1 (5 bases). The CDR3 protein is CASSQTGTAYGYTF. The CDR3 DNA is TGTGCCAGCAGCCAGACCGGGACGGCCTATGGCTACACCTTC.